These 29 T cell receptor beta chains were all obtained from the same sample, sequenced in a study of shared clonotypes between healthy human individuals. Data came from immunoSEQ multiplex PCR; TCRdb stores just in-frame clones and leaves some out. The table has some 2,400,000 clones, 95% seen once. Sample: naive CD4+ T cells sorted from blood. The subset denotes: CD45RA+ positively selected. All receptors derive from a man between 18 and 29 years old in good health.

This chain links TRBV21-1 with TRBJ1-3. TRBV21-1 is a documented pseudogene. There are 18 residues in the CDR3. The chain's CDR3 is CASSNVNLAGSSGNTIYF. Written as DNA, the CDR3 is TGTGCCAGCAGCAATGTGAATCTCGCAGGGAGCTCTGGAAACACCATATATTTT.

This chain connects TRBV27 to TRBJ1-6; 7 nucleotides agree with TRBD1. Trimming at V came to 2 bases and at J to 6 bases, leaving 4 bases not matched to a gene. Germline loops: CDR1 MNHEY, CDR2 SMNVEV (reference sequence). The CDR3 loop spans 15 amino acids. CDR3 DNA: TGTGCCAGCAGTTTAGGAACAGGGGTTAATTCACCCCTCCACTTT. It codes for CASSLGTGVNSPLHF.

This clone was observed a single time. The genes are TRBV11-2 and TRBJ1-6; a weak D match, TRBD1 (6 bases). CDR1 and CDR2 (germline): SGHAT, FQNNGV. Between the trimmed V and J ends, which lost 1 base and 3 bases, there was a span of 7 bases. The CDR3 has 15 amino acids. CDR3 DNA: TGTGCCAGCAGCTTAGGGACAGACTATAATTCACCCCTCCACTTT. It yields the protein CASSLGTDYNSPLHF. Using reference TRBV11-2 and TRBJ1-6 for the parts outside the CDR3, the full variable domain is EAGVAQSPRYKIIEKRQSVAFWCNPISGHATLYWYQQILGQGPKLLIQFQNNGVVDDSQLPKDRFSAERLKGVDSTLKIQPAKLEDSAVYLCASSLGTDYNSPLHFGNGTRLTVT.

The CDR3 nucleotides read TGTGCCAGCAGTGGGGACAGGGCTCCGGGAGAGACCCAGTACTTC. Its protein is CASSGDRAPGETQYF. The chain has TRBV2 and TRBJ2-5; 9 bases are a match to TRBD1. The CDR3 runs to 15 residues. CDR1 is SNHLY and CDR2 is FYNNEI in the germline V gene. V shed 4 bases, J shed 4 bases, and the junction held 7 bases outside the gene matches.

This chain joins TRBV10-2 and TRBJ2-3, with unresolved D. The CDR3 loop spans 12 amino acids. CDR1 is WSHSY and CDR2 is SAAADI in the germline V gene. V lost 8 bases, J lost 2 bases, and 8 bases lay in between. CDR3 DNA: TGCGCCAGCCGGATCACCACAGATACGCAGTATTTT. It encodes CASRITTDTQYF.

This rearrangement joins TRBV5-4 to TRBJ1-2; a possible D gene is TRBD1 (5 bases). This CDR3 has 15 amino acids. CDR1 and CDR2 from the germline V gene are SGHNT and YYREEE (reference sequence). The V gene lost 0 bases and the J gene lost 7 bases, with 16 bases spanning the gap. CDR3 in amino acids: CASSLGAGTVSGYTF. In nucleotides, the CDR3 is TGTGCCAGCAGCTTGGGGGCAGGGACCGTTTCTGGCTACACCTTC.

This chain connects TRBV7-8 to TRBJ2-7, with D tentatively TRBD1 (5 bases). Trimming took 5 bases from V and 7 from J, leaving 21 bases between them. Germline V lookup: CDR1 SGHVS, CDR2 FQNEAQ. CDR3 length: 15 amino acids. CDR3 sequence: CASSPPLGAEGEQYF. CDR3 bases: TGTGCCAGCAGCCCCCCCCTTGGGGCAGAAGGTGAGCAGTACTTC. Combining the CDR3 with reference TRBV7-8 and TRBJ2-7 gives the whole variable domain GAGVSQSPRYKVAKRGQDVALRCDPISGHVSLFWYQQALGQGPEFLTYFQNEAQLDKSGLPSDRFFAERPEGSVSTLKIQRTQQEDSAVYLCASSPPLGAEGEQYFGPGTRLTVT.

The rearrangement links TRBV5-4 to TRBJ2-7, with D possibly TRBD1 on 5 matching bases. The CDR3 length is 15 residues. In germline, CDR1 is SGHNT, CDR2 YYREEE (reference sequence). V shed 4 bases and J shed 1 base, with 15 bases lying between them. The CDR3 DNA follows: TGTGCCAGCAGCCAGACAGAATCCTTATCCTACGAGCAGTACTTC. Its translation is CASSQTESLSYEQYF.

The chain combines TRBV27 with TRBJ2-4; TRBD2 might be the D (7 bases). In germline, CDR1 is MNHEY, CDR2 SMNVEV (reference sequence). The CDR3 length is 17 residues. V lost 6 bases, J lost 0 bases, and 18 bases lay in between. CDR3 nucleotides: TGTGCCAGCAGGCCTAGAGGGGGGGACCTAGCCAAAAACATTCAGTACTTC. Its translation: CASRPRGGDLAKNIQYF.

The chain couples TRBV5-1 to TRBJ1-3; no firm D call. From germline, CDR1 is SGHRS and CDR2 YFSETQ. The CDR3 loop spans 16 amino acids. Trimming removed 4 bases at V and 0 bases at J, with 14 bases between. In DNA, the CDR3 is TGCGCCAGCAGCCCGGCGGACCGTAGCTCTGGAAACACCATATATTTT. Translated: CASSPADRSSGNTIYF. Based on the CDR3 plus reference TRBV5-1 and TRBJ1-3, the full variable domain is KAGVTQTPRYLIKTRGQQVTLSCSPISGHRSVSWYQQTPGQGLQFLFEYFSETQRNKGNFPGRFSGRQFSNSRSEMNVSTLELGDSALYLCASSPADRSSGNTIYFGEGSWLTVV.

This clone was found once. The V and J genes are TRBV4-1 and TRBJ2-7; a weak D match, TRBD2 (6 bases). The CDR3 length is 13 residues. The V and J ends lost 3 bases and 5 bases respectively, with 11 bases between them. Germline CDR1 is MGHRA and CDR2 is YSYEKL. CDR3: CASSQEGLHEQYF. The CDR3, as DNA: TGCGCCAGCAGCCAGGAGGGGCTCCACGAGCAGTACTTC.

The chain uses TRBV5-1 and TRBJ2-2; D is possibly TRBD1 (5 bases). Per the germline V gene, CDR1 is SGHRS and CDR2 is YFSETQ. The V gene lost 2 bases and the J gene lost 4 bases, with 18 bases spanning the gap. CDR3 length equals 17 residues. The CDR3 DNA reads TGCGCCAGCAGCTTCGGGCGCGGCAGGGCCCCCACCGGGGAGCTGTTTTTT. It codes for CASSFGRGRAPTGELFF.

This rearrangement joins TRBV30 to TRBJ1-4, with TRBD1 matching 7 bases. After removal of 5 bases from V and 0 bases from J, the junction contained 3 bases not matched to a gene. The CDR3 covers 14 residues. CDR1 and CDR2 from the germline V gene are GTSNPN and SVGIG (reference sequence). CDR3 amino acids: CAWQGVATNEKLFF. The CDR3 nucleotides are TGTGCCTGGCAGGGGGTCGCAACTAATGAAAAACTGTTTTTT.

On this clone: Distinct nucleotide sequences in the sample also encode this CDR3. The chain is built from TRBV5-1 and TRBJ2-5; possible D gene TRBD1, 5 bases. V was shortened by 5 bases and J by 5 bases, with 13 bases between the two germline ends. Per germline, CDR1 SGHRS and CDR2 YFSETQ. The CDR3 contains 13 residues. CDR3 DNA sequence: TGCGCCAGCAGTTGGACATCGCAGGAGACCCAGTACTTC. Translating it yields CASSWTSQETQYF.

The genes are TRBV19 and TRBJ1-1; TRBD1 matches 9 bases. The CDR3 runs to 14 residues. Germline assignment: CDR1 LNHDA and CDR2 SQIVND (reference sequence). The V segment lost 1 base and the J segment 11 bases; nucleotides outside the gene matches: 8. The CDR3 region has the DNA TGTGCCAGTAGTATAGGATGGGACAGGGTGACGGCTTTCTTT. Translating gives CASSIGWDRVTAFF.

V and J are TRBV6-5 and TRBJ2-7; 7 bases map to TRBD1. The CDR3 length is 15 residues. Germline CDR1 reads MNHEY; CDR2 reads SVGAGI. V lost 2 bases and J lost 2; bases outside the gene matches: 6. In nucleotides, the CDR3 is TGTGCCAGCAGTTACGGTCTAGGGGGCACCTACGAGCAGTACTTC. This codes for CASSYGLGGTYEQYF.

This chain links TRBV5-4 with TRBJ2-7, with 9 bases fitting TRBD1. CDR1 and CDR2 (germline): SGHNT, YYREEE (reference sequence). This CDR3 spans 14 amino acids. V was clipped by 5 bases and J by 2 bases; unmatched bases: 5. The CDR3 is CASREGQGPYEQYF. CDR3 nucleotide sequence: TGTGCCAGCAGGGAGGGACAGGGCCCCTACGAGCAGTACTTC.

The rearrangement joins TRBV4-3 to TRBJ2-7; TRBD1 matches at 8 bases. The CDR3 extends over 15 amino acids. V shed 0 bases, J shed 3 bases, and the junction held 4 bases outside the gene matches. Germline values: CDR1 LGHNA, CDR2 YSLEER. The CDR3 is CASSQETGGYYEQYF. As DNA, the CDR3 is TGCGCCAGCAGCCAAGAAACAGGGGGGTACTACGAGCAGTACTTC.

This rearrangement joins TRBV4-1 to TRBJ2-6, with D hard to call. The CDR3 covers 19 residues. V was shortened by 0 bases and J by 0 bases, with 15 bases between the two germline ends. The germline CDR1 and CDR2 sequences are MGHRA and YSYEKL. This chain's CDR3 is CASSQDSPQTNSGANVLTF. As DNA, the CDR3 is TGCGCCAGCAGCCAAGATTCCCCTCAAACGAACTCTGGGGCCAACGTCCTGACTTTC.

This clone was counted once. The chain links TRBV6-5 to TRBJ2-7; D ambiguous. The V gene's germline CDR1 is MNHEY and CDR2 SVGAGI. This CDR3 spans 13 amino acids. V was cut by 4 bases and J by 1 base, with 8 bases left in between. CDR3 loop: CASSSVESYEQYF. The CDR3 nucleotides read TGTGCCAGCAGTTCGGTGGAATCCTACGAGCAGTACTTC.

The rearrangement links TRBV14 to TRBJ2-1, with 11 bases aligning to TRBD2. Trimming cost V 4 bases and J 4 bases; bases outside gene matches: 9. The CDR3 totals 17 residues. Germline V CDR1 and CDR2: SGHDN, FVKESK. The CDR3 bases are TGTGCCAGCAGCCCTATGACCGGGACTAGCGGTTACAATGAGCAGTTCTTC. It specifies CASSPMTGTSGYNEQFF. The full variable domain, with the rest looked up from reference TRBV14 and TRBJ2-1, is EAGVTQFPSHSVIEKGQTVTLRCDPISGHDNLYWYRRVMGKEIKFLLHFVKESKQDESGMPNNRFLAERTGGTYSTLKVQPAELEDSGVYFCASSPMTGTSGYNEQFFGPGTRLTVL.

The chain has TRBV7-9 and TRBJ2-5; TRBD2 aligns across 9 bases. From germline, CDR1 is SEHNR and CDR2 FQNEAQ (reference sequence). The CDR3 is 19 residues long. V gave up 3 bases and J gave up 0 bases; unmatched junction bases: 14. CDR3 nucleotide sequence: TGTGCCAGCAGCTTTCTTCGAGCGGGGGGCCGCCTTTACCAAGAGACCCAGTACTTC. It is translated as CASSFLRAGGRLYQETQYF.

J is TRBJ1-2 and V is TRBV5-1, with TRBD1 identical over 7 bases. Looked up from germline, CDR1 is SGHRS and CDR2 is YFSETQ. Trimming cost V 4 bases and J 2 bases; bases outside gene matches: 2. This CDR3 has 13 amino acids. This chain's CDR3 is CASSGQVNYGYTF. In DNA form, the CDR3 reads TGCGCCAGCAGCGGACAGGTCAACTATGGCTACACCTTC.

This CDR3 reads CASRTEGSSYNSPLHF. For the CDR3, the DNA is TGTGCCAGCAGGACGGAGGGCAGCTCCTATAATTCACCCCTCCACTTT. The chain carries TRBV2 and TRBJ1-6; the D is unclear. The ends were cut back, 6 bases at V and 0 bases at J, with 12 bases in the middle. CDR1 and CDR2 (germline): SNHLY, FYNNEI. The CDR3 runs 16 residues.

V usage is TRBV6-1 and J usage is TRBJ1-5; tentative D call: TRBD1 (6 bases). CDR3 size: 13 residues. Germline CDR1 reads MNHNS; CDR2 reads SASEGT. V lost 4 bases and J 7 bases, leaving 11 bases between the germline ends. CDR3 sequence (DNA): TGTGCCAGCAGTGGACAGGCGGGCCAGCCCCAGCATTTT. Protein: CASSGQAGQPQHF.

The chain employs TRBV6-1 and TRBJ1-4, with D uncertain. Germline loops: CDR1 MNHNS, CDR2 SASEGT. Trimming took 6 bases from V and 7 from J, leaving 12 bases between them. The CDR3 runs 13 residues. The CDR3 is CASRTPGGEKLFF. CDR3 sequence (DNA): TGTGCCAGCAGGACCCCCGGAGGTGAAAAACTGTTTTTT.

The table lists this clone with a count of one. The V gene is TRBV2, the J gene TRBJ2-5, with TRBD2 as a possible D gene (6 bases). This CDR3 has 14 amino acids. Trimming took 6 bases from V and 5 from J, leaving 16 bases between them. Germline CDR1 SNHLY, CDR2 FYNNEI. CDR3 sequence reads: CASRGRTRGETQYF. CDR3 in DNA: TGTGCCAGCAGGGGCCGGACCCGGGGGGAGACCCAGTACTTC.

Comment on this clone: A read error may produce the germline difference seen at one junction end. The V and J genes are TRBV7-7 and TRBJ2-7; 9 positions match TRBD2. The CDR3 is made up of 15 amino acids. Germline assignment: CDR1 SSHAT and CDR2 FNYEAQ (reference sequence). CDR3 sequence: CASIRRGLAARGQYF. The DNA for the CDR3 is TGTGCTAGCATCAGGCGGGGACTAGCTGCAAGGGGGCAGTACTTC.

V and J are TRBV10-3 and TRBJ1-5; possible D gene TRBD1, 6 bases. The germline V and J ends were trimmed by 2 bases and 7 bases, with 12 bases remaining between them. The CDR3 loop spans 14 amino acids. The germline V gene has CDR1 ENHRY and CDR2 SYGVKD. Here the CDR3 DNA reads TGTGCCATCAGTGAGACCAGGGGAGGACAGCCCCAGCATTTT. Protein sequence: CAISETRGGQPQHF.